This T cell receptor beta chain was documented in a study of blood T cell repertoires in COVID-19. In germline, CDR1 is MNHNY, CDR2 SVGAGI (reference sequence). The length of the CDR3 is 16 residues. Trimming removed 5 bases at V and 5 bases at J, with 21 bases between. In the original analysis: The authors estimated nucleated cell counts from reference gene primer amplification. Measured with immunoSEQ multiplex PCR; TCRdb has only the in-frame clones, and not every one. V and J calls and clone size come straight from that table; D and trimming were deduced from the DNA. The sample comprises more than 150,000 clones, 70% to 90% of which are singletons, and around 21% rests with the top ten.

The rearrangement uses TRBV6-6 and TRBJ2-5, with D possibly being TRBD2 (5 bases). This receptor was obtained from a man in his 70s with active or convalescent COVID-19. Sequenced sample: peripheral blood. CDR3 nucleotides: TGTGCCAGCAGTCGAAACGTCCGGGCACCGGGGGAGACCCAGTACTTC. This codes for CASSRNVRAPGETQYF.